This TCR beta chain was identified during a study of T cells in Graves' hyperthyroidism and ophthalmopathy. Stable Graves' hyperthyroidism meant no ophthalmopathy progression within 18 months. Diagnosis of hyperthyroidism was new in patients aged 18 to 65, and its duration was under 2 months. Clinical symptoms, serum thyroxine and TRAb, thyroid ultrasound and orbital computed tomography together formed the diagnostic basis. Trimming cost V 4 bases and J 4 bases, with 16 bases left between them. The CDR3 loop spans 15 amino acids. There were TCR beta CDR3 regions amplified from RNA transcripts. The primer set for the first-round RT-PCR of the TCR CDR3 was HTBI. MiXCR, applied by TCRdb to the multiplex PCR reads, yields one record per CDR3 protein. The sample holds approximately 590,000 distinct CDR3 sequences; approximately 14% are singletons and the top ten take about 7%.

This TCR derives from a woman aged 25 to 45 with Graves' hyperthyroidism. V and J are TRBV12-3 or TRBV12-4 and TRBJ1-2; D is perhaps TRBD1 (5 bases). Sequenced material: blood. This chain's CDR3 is CASSSNPPGLYGYTF. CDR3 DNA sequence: TGTGCCAGCAGTTCTAACCCTCCGGGGCTCTATGGCTACACCTTC.